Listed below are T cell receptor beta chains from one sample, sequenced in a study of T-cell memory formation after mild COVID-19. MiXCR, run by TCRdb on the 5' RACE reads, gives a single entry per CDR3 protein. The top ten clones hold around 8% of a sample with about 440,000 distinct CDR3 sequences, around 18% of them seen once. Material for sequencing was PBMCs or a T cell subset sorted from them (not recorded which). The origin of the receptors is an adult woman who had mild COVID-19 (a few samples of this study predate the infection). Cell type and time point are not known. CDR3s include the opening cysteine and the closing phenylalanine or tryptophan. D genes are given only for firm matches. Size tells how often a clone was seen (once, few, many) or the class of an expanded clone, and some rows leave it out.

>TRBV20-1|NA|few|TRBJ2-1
TGCAGTGCTAGAGAAGGTGGGAATGAGCAGTTCTTC
CSAREGGNEQFF
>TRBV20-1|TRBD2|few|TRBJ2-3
TGCAGTGCTCCTCGTTTTGACGGGGGGGCAGATACGCAGTATTTT
CSAPRFDGGADTQYF
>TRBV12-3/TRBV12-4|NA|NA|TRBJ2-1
TGTGCCAGCAGCCCACTCATTCGGAATTACAATGAGCAGTTCTTC
CASSPLIRNYNEQFF
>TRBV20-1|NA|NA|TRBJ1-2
TGCAGTGCTATCCTTCCGACAGGAAACTATGGCTACACCTTC
CSAILPTGNYGYTF
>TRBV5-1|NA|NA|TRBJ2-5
TGCGCCAGCAGGATTGGCCAACTGGAGACCCAGTACTTC
CASRIGQLETQYF
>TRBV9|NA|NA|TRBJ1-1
TGTGCCAGCAGCTCCCGTGGAGGGATGGGCACTGAAGCTTTCTTT
CASSSRGGMGTEAFF
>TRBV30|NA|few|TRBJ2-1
TGTGCCTGGAGGGCCGGAGTACGCAATGAGCAGTTCTTC
CAWRAGVRNEQFF
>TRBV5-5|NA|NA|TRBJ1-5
TGTGCCAGCAGCTTGGGGGAAGCAGATCAGCCCCAGCATTTT
CASSLGEADQPQHF
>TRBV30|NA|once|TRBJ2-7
TGTGCCTGGAGGATTGGGCAGCCCTACGAGCAGTACTTC
CAWRIGQPYEQYF
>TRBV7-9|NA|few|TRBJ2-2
TGTGCCAGCAGCTTGGTCGGGGCCGGGGAGCTGTTTTTT
CASSLVGAGELFF
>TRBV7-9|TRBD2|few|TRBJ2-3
TGTGCCAGCAGCCGATGGACTAGTACAGATACGCAGTATTTT
CASSRWTSTDTQYF
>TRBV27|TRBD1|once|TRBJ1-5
TGTGCCAGCAGTACCCGACAGGGGATCGGTCATAATCAGCCCCAGCATTTT
CASSTRQGIGHNQPQHF
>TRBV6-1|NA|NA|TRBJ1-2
TGTGCCAGCAGTGTGCCAGGGAGGACCTATGGCTACACCTTC
CASSVPGRTYGYTF
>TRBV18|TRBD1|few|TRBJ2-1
TGTGCCAGTTCTTCACAGGGGCAGATAAATGAGCAGTTCTTC
CASSSQGQINEQFF
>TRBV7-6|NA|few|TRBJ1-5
TGTGCCAGCAGCTTAGCGTCAGGGCTCAATCAGCCCCAGCATTTT
CASSLASGLNQPQHF
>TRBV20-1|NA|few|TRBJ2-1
TGCAGTTTAAGTAGCGGGACAGTTCGGAATGAGCAGTTCTTC
CSLSSGTVRNEQFF
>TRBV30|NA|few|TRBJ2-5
TGTGCCTGGAGTGTACTCGGAGGGAGGATAGGACAGCAAGAGACCCAGTACTTC
CAWSVLGGRIGQQETQYF
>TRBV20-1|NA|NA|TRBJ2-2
TGCAGTGCTACGCATTCTTCTAACACCGGGGAGCTGTTTTTT
CSATHSSNTGELFF
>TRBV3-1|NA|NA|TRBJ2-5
TGTGCCAGCAGCCCCCCAAGCAGCGGGGAGACCCAGTACTTC
CASSPPSSGETQYF
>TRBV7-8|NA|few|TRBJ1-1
TGTGCCAGCAGCTTAGCGCCCCCAGTAGCCACTGAAGCTTTCTTT
CASSLAPPVATEAFF
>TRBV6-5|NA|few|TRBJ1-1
TGTGCCAGCAGTAAGGCCTTTCGGGGGAAAACGCCTGAAGCTTTCTTT
CASSKAFRGKTPEAFF
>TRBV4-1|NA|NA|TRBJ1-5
TGCGCCAGCAGCTACGGACCTGGGGGGGCTCAGCCCCAGCATTTT
CASSYGPGGAQPQHF
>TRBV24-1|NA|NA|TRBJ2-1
TGTGCCACCAGTGATCCCGGGACTTCGGTGGAGCAGTTCTTC
CATSDPGTSVEQFF
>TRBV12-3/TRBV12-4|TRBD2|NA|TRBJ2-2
TGTGCCAGCATCCCGACTAGCGGGAGGGCCGGTAGAACCGGGGAGCTGTTTTTT
CASIPTSGRAGRTGELFF
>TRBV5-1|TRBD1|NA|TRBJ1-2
TGCGCCAGCAGCTTACAGGGGAGAGAGGGCTACACCTTC
CASSLQGREGYTF
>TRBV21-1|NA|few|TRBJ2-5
TGTGCCAGCAACCGGGACAGGGTCTACCAAGAGACCCAGTACTTC
CASNRDRVYQETQYF
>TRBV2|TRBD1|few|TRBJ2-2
TGTGCCAGCAGTGGTGACAGGGTCGGGGAGCTGTTTTTT
CASSGDRVGELFF
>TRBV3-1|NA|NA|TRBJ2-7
TGTGCCAGCGGAAACAGGGACGAGCAGTACTTC
CASGNRDEQYF
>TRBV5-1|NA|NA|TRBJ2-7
TGCGCCAGCAGCTTACAAGGGGGAAACGAGCAGTACTTC
CASSLQGGNEQYF
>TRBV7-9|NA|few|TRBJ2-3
TGTGCCAGCAGCCCCGAGCGGAGCACAGATACGCAGTATTTT
CASSPERSTDTQYF
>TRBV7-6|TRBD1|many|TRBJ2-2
TGTGCCAGCAGCTTACTAGGGACAGGGAACACCGGGGAGCTGTTTTTT
CASSLLGTGNTGELFF
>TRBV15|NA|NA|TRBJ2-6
TGTGCCACCAGCAGAGATCGGGAATTCTCTGGGGCCAACGTCCTGACTTTC
CATSRDREFSGANVLTF
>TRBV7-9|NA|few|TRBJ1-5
TGTGCCAGCAGCTTAGCCGCAGGGTGGGGCAATCAGCCCCAGCATTTT
CASSLAAGWGNQPQHF